This record covers a single TCR beta chain. V was cut by 3 bases and J by 5 bases, with 13 bases left in between. Germline-derived CDR1 and CDR2 are KGHSH and LQKENI. The CDR3 loop spans 14 amino acids. Investigators reverse transcribed all isolated RNA, so they sequenced expressed TCRB transcripts. The method was immunoSEQ multiplex PCR; TCRdb's version includes in-frame clones alone and lacks a portion of them. The profile shows about 340,000 clones, 6.5% to 10% of them singletons. This entry comes from a study of beta chain features in type 1 diabetes. Sorting that relied on CD45RO/CCR7/CD25/CD127/CD95/CD27 yielded CD4+ naive, central memory, regulatory and stem cell-like memory cells.

Sequencing input: central memory CD4+ T cells from blood. This chain joins TRBV18 and TRBJ2-5, with no clear D. This TCR came from a woman aged 18 to 35 in good health. The DNA for the CDR3 is TGTGCCAGCTCACCTTGGCAGGCTGGGGAGACCCAGTACTTC. It encodes CASSPWQAGETQYF.